This T cell receptor beta chain was documented in a study of shared T cell receptors in the human thymus. V dropped 6 bases and J dropped 7 bases, with 7 bases sitting between them. The CDR3 loop spans 10 amino acids. The germline V gene has CDR1 DFQATT and CDR2 SNEGSKA (reference sequence). In the case of this clone: Other DNA sequences in this specimen translate into the identical CDR3.

Clones were sequenced by immunoSEQ multiplex PCR, and TCRdb holds only the in-frame ones, with some missing. The repertoire consists of approximately 400,000 clones, with approximately 95% occurring once and the leading ten covering roughly 0.02%. The chain combines TRBV20-1 with TRBJ2-1, with D possibly TRBD2 on 5 matching bases. Input material: thymocytes. This clonotype originated in a human donor. The CDR3 nucleotides read TGCAGTGCCGGCGGGAATGAGCAGTTCTTC. Residues: CSAGGNEQFF.